This is a list of T cell receptor beta chains from one sample in a study of blood T cell repertoires in COVID-19. Repertoires were generated with immunoSEQ multiplex PCR, while TCRdb's copy carries only in-frame clones and drops some. The repertoire holds 120,000 to 150,000 clones, with roughly 85% as singletons. The sample comprised peripheral blood. The receptors shown here come from a woman aged 60-75 years with COVID-19, enrolled during active disease. Both conserved end residues are part of each CDR3. D genes are given only for firm matches. Clone size is shown for a subset of rows, as once, few, many or a class of expanded clone.

j_call	d_call	v_call	clone_size	cdr3_aa	cdr3_nt
TRBJ2-7	-	TRBV7-8	-	CASSRGGRSSYEQYF	TGTGCCAGCAGCCGAGGGGGGCGGAGCTCCTACGAGCAGTACTTC
TRBJ1-1	TRBD1	TRBV3-1/TRBV3-2	few	CASSQVLRDRGPTEAFF	TGTGCCAGCAGCCAAGTCCTCCGGGACAGGGGACCCACTGAAGCTTTCTTT
TRBJ1-5	-	TRBV19	-	CASSIVLFSNQPQHF	TGTGCCAGTAGTATAGTACTGTTTAGCAATCAGCCCCAGCATTTT
TRBJ1-2	-	TRBV4-3	once	CASSQATQGDYGYTF	TGCGCCAGCAGCCAAGCTACGCAGGGTGACTATGGCTACACCTTC
TRBJ2-1	TRBD2	TRBV6-5	-	CASSLSGGAGNEQFF	TGTGCCAGCAGCCTCAGCGGGGGGGCCGGGAATGAGCAGTTCTTC
TRBJ1-3	-	TRBV19	-	CASSWDTNSGNTIYF	TGTGCCAGTAGTTGGGACACCAACTCTGGAAACACCATATATTTT
TRBJ1-5	TRBD1	TRBV19	-	CASSTRWTGFSSNQPQHF	TGTGCCAGTAGTACCCGATGGACAGGTTTCTCAAGCAATCAGCCCCAGCATTTT
TRBJ1-3	TRBD1	TRBV5-1	-	CASRPGTGNGNTIYF	TGCGCCAGCAGGCCCGGGACAGGGAATGGAAACACCATATATTTT
TRBJ2-2	-	TRBV12-5	few	CASGAHFQANTGELFF	TGTGCTAGTGGGGCCCACTTCCAGGCGAACACCGGGGAGCTGTTTTTT
TRBJ2-5	TRBD1	TRBV14	-	CASSQRGLETQYF	TGTGCCAGCAGCCAAAGGGGGCTTGAGACCCAGTACTTC
TRBJ2-7	-	TRBV24-1	-	CATSYPTSHEQYF	TGTGCCACCTCTTACCCGACATCCCACGAGCAGTACTTC
TRBJ1-6	TRBD1	TRBV2	few	CASTISGGGENSPLHF	TGTGCCAGCACCATATCGGGAGGGGGCGAGAATTCACCCCTCCACTTT
TRBJ1-1	TRBD1	TRBV3-1/TRBV3-2	once	CASSQVHSGQEAFF	TGTGCCAGCAGCCAAGTTCACTCGGGACAGGAAGCTTTCTTT
TRBJ2-7	TRBD2	TRBV5-1	-	CASSLVGLARYEQYF	TGCGCCAGCAGCTTGGTGGGACTAGCGCGATACGAGCAGTACTTC
TRBJ1-2	-	TRBV7-9	-	CASSDGQSLNYGYTF	TGTGCCAGCAGCGATGGACAGTCCCTAAACTATGGCTACACCTTC
TRBJ2-7	TRBD1	TRBV28	-	CASNGHRDRVYEQYF	TGTGCCAGCAATGGGCACCGGGACAGGGTTTACGAGCAGTACTTC
TRBJ2-7	TRBD1	TRBV7-2	-	CASSPDRDNEQYF	TGTGCCAGCAGCCCAGACAGGGACAACGAGCAGTACTTC
TRBJ2-5	TRBD1	TRBV5-4	-	CASRTGGLETQYF	TGTGCCAGCAGAACAGGGGGCCTGGAGACCCAGTACTTC
TRBJ2-2	TRBD1	TRBV12-5	-	CASGLLYRGPGTGELFF	TGTGCTAGTGGTTTGCTTTACAGGGGGCCGGGCACCGGGGAGCTGTTTTTT
TRBJ2-7	TRBD2	TRBV9	-	CASSYGTSGGYEQYF	TGTGCCAGCAGCTACGGGACTAGCGGGGGTTACGAGCAGTACTTC
TRBJ2-5	TRBD1	TRBV14	-	CASSQMGQGQEETQYF	TGTGCCAGCAGCCAAATGGGACAGGGGCAAGAAGAGACCCAGTACTTC
TRBJ1-2	-	TRBV3-1/TRBV3-2	-	CASSRGQNYGYTF	TGTGCCAGCAGCCGAGGACAGAACTATGGCTACACCTTC
TRBJ1-1	-	TRBV11-2	-	CASSTQGDWTEAFF	TGTGCCAGCAGCACACAGGGTGATTGGACTGAAGCTTTCTTT
TRBJ1-6	TRBD1	TRBV5-1	-	CASSLRQGANSPLHF	TGCGCCAGCAGCTTAAGACAGGGGGCTAATTCACCCCTCCACTTT
TRBJ1-2	-	TRBV27	-	CASSPRRRSRRNGYTF	TGTGCCAGCAGTCCGCGCCGACGGAGTAGGCGTAATGGCTACACCTTC
TRBJ1-2	TRBD1	TRBV10-3	-	CATLLSGGNYGYTF	TGTGCCACCCTCCTGTCAGGGGGTAACTATGGCTACACCTTC
TRBJ2-7	TRBD1	TRBV29-1	-	CSVVSGTGTYEQYF	TGCAGCGTTGTGTCTGGGACAGGGACGTACGAGCAGTACTTC
TRBJ1-5	TRBD1	TRBV19	-	CASSFGTVPNQPQHF	TGTGCCAGTAGTTTCGGGACAGTTCCCAATCAGCCCCAGCATTTT
TRBJ2-7	TRBD1	TRBV4-1	-	CASSQEGDRGSYEQYF	TGCGCCAGCAGCCAAGAAGGGGACAGGGGATCCTACGAGCAGTACTTC
TRBJ1-1	-	TRBV19	-	CASSRRGHPGTEAFF	TGTGCCAGTAGTCGCAGGGGACACCCTGGGACTGAAGCTTTCTTT
TRBJ1-1	-	TRBV10-3	-	CAISLDRTLNTEAFF	TGTGCCATCAGCCTCGACAGGACCTTGAACACTGAAGCTTTCTTT
TRBJ2-7	-	TRBV24-1	-	CATSDRTIRYF	TGTGCCACCAGTGACCGTACAATTCGGTACTTC
TRBJ2-1	TRBD2	TRBV5-1	-	CASRAGLVWVNEQFF	TGCGCCAGCAGGGCGGGACTAGTATGGGTGAATGAGCAGTTCTTC
TRBJ2-7	TRBD1	TRBV6-5	-	CASSYPGTEPYEQYF	TGTGCCAGCAGTTACCCCGGGACAGAGCCCTACGAGCAGTACTTC
TRBJ1-1	TRBD1	TRBV6-5	-	CASVSQGAEAFF	TGTGCCAGCGTGAGCCAGGGGGCTGAAGCTTTCTTT
TRBJ1-1	-	TRBV30	-	CAWEPRNTEAFF	TGTGCCTGGGAGCCCCGGAACACTGAAGCTTTCTTT
TRBJ2-4	TRBD1	TRBV5-5	-	CASSGLRDSPTKNIQYF	TGTGCCAGCAGTGGTCTAAGGGACAGCCCTACCAAAAACATTCAGTACTTC
TRBJ2-7	-	TRBV5-1	-	CASSYTFGRDTNNPYEQYF	-
TRBJ2-5	TRBD2	TRBV12-5	-	CACGWGGTGGEQETQYF	TGTGCTTGTGGTTGGGGGGGGACTGGAGGGGAACAAGAGACCCAGTACTTC
TRBJ1-4	-	TRBV19	-	CASSIGQGEEKLFF	TGTGCCAGTAGTATAGGGCAGGGCGAGGAAAAACTGTTTTTT